This TCR beta chain derives from a study of T cell responses to AZD1222 COVID-19 vaccine. This clone is a singleton in its sample. Clones were sequenced by immunoSEQ multiplex PCR, and TCRdb holds only the in-frame ones, with some missing. In the table there are approximately 82,000 clones, roughly 90% of which are singletons. The source material was peripheral blood, sampled on day 0 of AZD1222 vaccination. The receptor was derived from an adult in good health.

The CDR3 nucleotides read TGTGCCAGTAGTACCCAGGGGTCTGGAAACACCATATATTTT. Encoded protein: CASSTQGSGNTIYF. The rearrangement links TRBV19 to TRBJ1-3; possibly TRBD1 for D (6 bases). Trimming removed 4 bases from V and 1 base from J, with 8 bases in between. The CDR3 consists of 14 residues. Looked up from germline, CDR1 is LNHDA and CDR2 is SQIVND (reference sequence).